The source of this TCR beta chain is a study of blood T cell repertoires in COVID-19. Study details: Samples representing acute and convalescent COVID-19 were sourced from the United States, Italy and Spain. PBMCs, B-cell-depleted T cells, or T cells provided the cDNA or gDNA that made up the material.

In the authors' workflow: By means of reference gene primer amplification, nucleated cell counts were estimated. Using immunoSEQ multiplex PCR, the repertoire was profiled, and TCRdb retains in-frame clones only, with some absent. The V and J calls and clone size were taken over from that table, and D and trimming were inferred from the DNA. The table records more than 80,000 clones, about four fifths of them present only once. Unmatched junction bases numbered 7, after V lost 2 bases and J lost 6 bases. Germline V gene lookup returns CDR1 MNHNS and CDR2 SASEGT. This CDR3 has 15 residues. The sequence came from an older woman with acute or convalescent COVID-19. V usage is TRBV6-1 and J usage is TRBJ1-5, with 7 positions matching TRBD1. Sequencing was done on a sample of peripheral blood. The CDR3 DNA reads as TGTGCCAGCAGTGAAACAACAGGGGCCTCTCAGCCCCAGCATTTT. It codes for CASSETTGASQPQHF.